Listed here is a single T cell receptor beta chain. The sample belongs to a study of blood T cell repertoires in COVID-19. CDR3 size: 14 residues. Germline CDR1 and CDR2: LGHNA and YNFKEQ. The V and J ends lost 0 bases and 3 bases respectively, with 9 bases between them. The table came from immunoSEQ multiplex PCR; TCRdb's copy has only in-frame clones and leaves some out. The sample gives over 110,000 clones, approximately 87% of which show up once; roughly 4% is in the top ten. The chain links TRBV4-2 to TRBJ2-7; D might be TRBD1 (6 bases). The source of this sequence is a man over 45 in a cohort exposed to, infected with or recovered from COVID-19 (not recorded which). Input material: PBMCs or T cells enriched from blood (not recorded which). CDR3 region: CASSQESQGYEQYF. CDR3 sequence (DNA): TGTGCCAGCAGCCAAGAGTCACAGGGCTACGAGCAGTACTTC.